Each of the 8 T cell receptor beta chains below was sequenced from the same sample in a study of T cells after yellow fever vaccination. TCRdb re-called the 5' RACE reads with MiXCR, one entry per CDR3 protein. The sample carries about 120,000 distinct CDR3 sequences, 8% to 10% recorded once. The sequencing used CD8+ T cells sorted from PBMCs, collected on the day of the yellow fever booster vaccination. These receptors all come from a man younger than 35 who received the YFV17D yellow fever vaccine.

At least ten counts were recorded for this clonotype. The chain is built from TRBV20-1 and TRBJ2-2; tentatively, D is TRBD1 or TRBD2 (5 bases each). Germline V gene sequence: CDR1 DFQATT, CDR2 SNEGSKA (reference sequence). The ends were cut back, 6 bases at V and 5 bases at J, with 19 bases in the middle. The CDR3 totals 15 residues. CDR3 loop: CSAINRDLVTGELFF. CDR3 coding DNA: TGCAGTGCAATTAACCGGGACCTAGTAACCGGGGAGCTGTTTTTT.

This clonotype was seen a handful of times. The chain links TRBV10-1 to TRBJ2-7; 7 nucleotides agree with TRBD1. Germline lookup yields CDR1 WNHNN and CDR2 SYGVQD (reference sequence). The V segment lost 11 bases and the J segment 3 bases; nucleotides outside the gene matches: 7. CDR3 size: 12 residues. In DNA, the CDR3 is TGCGCCCCTTGGACAGGCTTCTACGAGCAGTACGTC. It specifies CAPWTGFYEQYV.

This clonotype showed up just a few times. The chain uses TRBV7-9 and TRBJ1-5; unclear D gene. The V and J ends lost 2 bases and 1 base respectively, with 6 bases between them. This CDR3 contains 14 residues. CDR1 is SEHNR and CDR2 is FQNEAQ in the germline V gene (reference sequence). In nucleotides, the CDR3 is TGTGCCAGCAGCTTAATATCGAGCAATCAGCCCCAGCATTTT. This gives the protein CASSLISSNQPQHF.

This clonotype was counted a few times. V and J are TRBV19 and TRBJ1-2; a possible D gene is TRBD1 (5 bases). This CDR3 region has 14 residues. V was pared by 3 bases and J by 3 bases, with 11 bases between. Germline CDR1 is LNHDA and CDR2 is SQIVND (reference sequence). The CDR3 nucleotides read TGTGCCAGTAGTATTTCCAGGGAGGACTATGGCTACACCTTC. Its protein is CASSISREDYGYTF.

A remark on this clonotype: An end of the junction does not agree with germline; a read error may underlie this. The chain recombines TRBV5-1 with TRBJ2-7; TRBD2 might be the D (5 bases). This CDR3 is built from 14 residues. Germline values: CDR1 SGHRS, CDR2 YFSETQ. The chain's CDR3 is CASSLSGWLDEQDF. In nucleotides, the CDR3 is TGCGCCAGCAGCCTCTCGGGGTGGTTGGACGAGCAGGACTTC.

This clonotype was detected ten times or more. The chain joins TRBV6-5 to TRBJ2-7, with TRBD2 identical over 11 bases. Germline trimming cut 2 bases from V and 3 bases from J; bases unmatched to any gene: 3. This CDR3 has 15 amino acids. Looked up from germline, CDR1 is MNHEY and CDR2 is SVGAGI. The DNA of the CDR3 is TGTGCCAGCAGTTACCTAGCGGGGGGTCTCTACGAGCAGTACTTC. This translates into CASSYLAGGLYEQYF.

This chain links TRBV5-4 with TRBJ1-2, with 9 bases identical to TRBD1. This CDR3 is built from 15 residues. The germline V gene encodes CDR1 SGHNT and CDR2 YYREEE (reference sequence). J gave up 6 bases and V 2 bases, and 8 bases lay outside the gene matches. The CDR3, as DNA: TGTGCCAGCAGCTTCACCCCCGGGACAGGGAATGGCTACACCTTC. It yields the protein CASSFTPGTGNGYTF.

Only a few counts were recorded for this clonotype. This CDR3 reads CASSGAGNEQYV. In nucleotides, the CDR3 is TGCGCCAGCAGCGGGGCGGGGAACGAGCAGTACGTC. The chain recombines TRBV5-1 with TRBJ2-7; perhaps TRBD2 as D (6 bases). The CDR3 has 12 residues. Germline CDR1 is SGHRS and CDR2 is YFSETQ. V was trimmed by 4 bases and J by 5 bases, leaving 10 bases between them.